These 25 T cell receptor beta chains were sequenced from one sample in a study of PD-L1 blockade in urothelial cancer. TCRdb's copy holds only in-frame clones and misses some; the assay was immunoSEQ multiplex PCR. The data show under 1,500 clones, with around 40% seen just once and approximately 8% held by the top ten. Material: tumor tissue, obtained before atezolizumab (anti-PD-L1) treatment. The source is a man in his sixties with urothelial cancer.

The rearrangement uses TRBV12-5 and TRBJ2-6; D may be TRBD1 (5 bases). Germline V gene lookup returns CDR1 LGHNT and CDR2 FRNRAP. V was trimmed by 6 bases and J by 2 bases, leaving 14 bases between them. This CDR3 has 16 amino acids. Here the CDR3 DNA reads TGTGCTAGTGGCCTAGGGGCAGTGGCTGGGGCCAACGTCCTGACTTTC. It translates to CASGLGAVAGANVLTF. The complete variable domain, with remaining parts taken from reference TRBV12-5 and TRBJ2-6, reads DARVTQTPRHKVTEMGQEVTMRCQPILGHNTVFWYRQTMMQGLELLAYFRNRAPLDDSGMPKDRFSAEMPDATLATLKIQPSEPRDSAVYFCASGLGAVAGANVLTFGAGSRLTVL.

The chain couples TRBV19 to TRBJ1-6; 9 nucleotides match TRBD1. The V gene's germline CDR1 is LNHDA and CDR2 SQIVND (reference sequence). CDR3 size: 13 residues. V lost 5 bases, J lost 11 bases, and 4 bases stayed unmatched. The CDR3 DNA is TGTGCCAGTAGTCCGGGACAGGGTGCACCCCTCCACTTT. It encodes CASSPGQGAPLHF.

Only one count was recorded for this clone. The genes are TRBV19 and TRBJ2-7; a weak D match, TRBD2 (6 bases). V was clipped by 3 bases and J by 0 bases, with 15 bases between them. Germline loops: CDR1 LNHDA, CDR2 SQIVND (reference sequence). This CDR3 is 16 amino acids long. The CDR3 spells CASSIGGGLLSYEQYF. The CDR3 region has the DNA TGTGCCAGTAGTATCGGTGGGGGACTGCTCTCCTACGAGCAGTACTTC.

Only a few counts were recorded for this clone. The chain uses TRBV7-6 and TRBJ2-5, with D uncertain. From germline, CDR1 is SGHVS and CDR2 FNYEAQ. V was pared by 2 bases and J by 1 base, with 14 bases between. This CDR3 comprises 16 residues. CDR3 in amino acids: CASSLMSRRVQETQYF. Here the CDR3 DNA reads TGTGCCAGCAGCTTAATGTCCCGCCGGGTCCAAGAGACCCAGTACTTC.

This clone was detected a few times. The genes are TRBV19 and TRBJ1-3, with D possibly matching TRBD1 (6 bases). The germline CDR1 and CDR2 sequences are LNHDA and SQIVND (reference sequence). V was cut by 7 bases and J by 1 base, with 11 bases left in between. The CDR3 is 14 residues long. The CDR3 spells CASTGTSSGNTIYF. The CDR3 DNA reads TGTGCCAGTACGGGGACAAGTTCTGGAAACACCATATATTTT.

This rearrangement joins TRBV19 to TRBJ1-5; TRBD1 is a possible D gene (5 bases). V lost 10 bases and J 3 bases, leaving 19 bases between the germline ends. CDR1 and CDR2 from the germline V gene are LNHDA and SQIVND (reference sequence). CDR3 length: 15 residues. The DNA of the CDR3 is TGTGCCACAAGTAGGTCGGGACCGTACAATCAGCCCCAGCATTTT. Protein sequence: CATSRSGPYNQPQHF.

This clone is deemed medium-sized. CDR3 residues: CASRQKDEGVYEQYF. The CDR3 nucleotides read TGTGCCAGCAGGCAAAAGGATGAAGGGGTATACGAGCAGTACTTC. J is TRBJ2-7 and V is TRBV11-3, with D perhaps TRBD1 (5 bases). Per the germline V gene, CDR1 is SGHNT and CDR2 is YENEEA. The V and J ends lost 6 bases and 4 bases respectively, with 19 bases between them. The CDR3 runs 15 residues.

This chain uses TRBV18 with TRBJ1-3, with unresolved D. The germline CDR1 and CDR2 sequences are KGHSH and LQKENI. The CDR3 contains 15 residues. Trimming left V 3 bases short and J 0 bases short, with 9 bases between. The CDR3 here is CASSPSSTSGNTIYF. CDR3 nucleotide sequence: TGTGCCAGCTCACCGTCAAGCACCTCTGGAAACACCATATATTTT.

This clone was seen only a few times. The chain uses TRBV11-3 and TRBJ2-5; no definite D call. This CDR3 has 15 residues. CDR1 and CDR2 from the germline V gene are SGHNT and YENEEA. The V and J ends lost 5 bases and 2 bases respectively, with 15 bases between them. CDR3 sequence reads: CASSGQGRKQETQYF. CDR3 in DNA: TGTGCCAGCAGCGGCCAAGGACGGAAACAAGAGACCCAGTACTTC.

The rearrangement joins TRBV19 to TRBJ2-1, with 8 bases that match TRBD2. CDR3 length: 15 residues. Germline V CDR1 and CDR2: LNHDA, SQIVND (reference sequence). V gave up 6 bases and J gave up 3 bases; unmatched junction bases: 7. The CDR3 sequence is CASRPSGSNYNEQFF. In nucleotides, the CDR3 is TGTGCCAGTAGACCAAGCGGGAGTAACTACAATGAGCAGTTCTTC.

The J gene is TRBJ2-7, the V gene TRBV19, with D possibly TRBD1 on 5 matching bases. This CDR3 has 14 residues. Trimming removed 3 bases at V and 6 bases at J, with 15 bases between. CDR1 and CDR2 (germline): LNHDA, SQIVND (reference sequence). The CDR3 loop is CASSILGPPFEQYF. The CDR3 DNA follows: TGTGCCAGTAGTATCTTGGGGCCACCTTTCGAGCAGTACTTC.

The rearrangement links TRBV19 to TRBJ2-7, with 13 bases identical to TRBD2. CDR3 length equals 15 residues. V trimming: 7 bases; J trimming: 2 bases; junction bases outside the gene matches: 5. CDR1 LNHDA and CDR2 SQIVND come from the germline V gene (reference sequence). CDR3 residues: CASKGGTSGTYEQYF. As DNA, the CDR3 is TGTGCCAGTAAAGGAGGGACTAGCGGGACCTACGAGCAGTACTTC.

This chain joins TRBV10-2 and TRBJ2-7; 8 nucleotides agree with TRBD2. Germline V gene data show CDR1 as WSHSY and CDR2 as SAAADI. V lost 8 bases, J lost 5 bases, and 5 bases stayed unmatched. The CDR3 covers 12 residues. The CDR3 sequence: CASAGGWDEQYF. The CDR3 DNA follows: TGCGCCAGCGCGGGAGGCTGGGACGAGCAGTACTTC.

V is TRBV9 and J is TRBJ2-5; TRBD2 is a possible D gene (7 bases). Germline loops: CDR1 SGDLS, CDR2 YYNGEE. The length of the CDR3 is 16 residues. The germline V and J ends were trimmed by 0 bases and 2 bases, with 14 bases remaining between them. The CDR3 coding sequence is TGTGCCAGCAGCGTAGCTGGCGGGGGACAACAAGAGACCCAGTACTTC. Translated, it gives CASSVAGGGQQETQYF.

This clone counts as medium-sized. This CDR3 is CASSLTELYGYTF. In DNA form, the CDR3 reads TGTGCCAGCAGCTTAACAGAGCTCTATGGCTACACCTTC. The gene calls are TRBV7-2 and TRBJ1-2; D gene uncertain. The length of the CDR3 is 13 residues. Germline-derived CDR1 and CDR2 are SGHTA and FQGNSA. With 2 bases removed from V and 4 bases from J, the gap between germline ends came to 8 bases.

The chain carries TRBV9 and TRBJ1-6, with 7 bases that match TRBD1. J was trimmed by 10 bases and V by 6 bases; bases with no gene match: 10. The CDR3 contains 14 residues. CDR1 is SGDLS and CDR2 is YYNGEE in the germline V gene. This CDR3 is CASTSRQGGSPLHF. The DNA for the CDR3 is TGTGCCAGCACATCCAGGCAGGGGGGATCACCCCTCCACTTT. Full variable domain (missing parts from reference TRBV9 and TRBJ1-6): DSGVTQTPKHLITATGQRVTLRCSPRSGDLSVYWYQQSLDQGLQFLIQYYNGEERAKGNILERFSAQQFPDLHSELNLSSLELGDSALYFCASTSRQGGSPLHFGNGTRLTVT.

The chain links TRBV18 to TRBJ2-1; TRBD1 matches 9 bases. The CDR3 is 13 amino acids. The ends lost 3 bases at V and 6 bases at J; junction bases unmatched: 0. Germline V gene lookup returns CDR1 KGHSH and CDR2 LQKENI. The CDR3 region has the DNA TGTGCCAGCTCACCGGACAGGGGCAATGAGCAGTTCTTC. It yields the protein CASSPDRGNEQFF.

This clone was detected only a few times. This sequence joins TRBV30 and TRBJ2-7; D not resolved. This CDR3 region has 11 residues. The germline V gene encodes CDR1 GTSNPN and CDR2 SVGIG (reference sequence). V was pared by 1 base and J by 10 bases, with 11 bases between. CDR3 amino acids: CAWSGRRSQYF. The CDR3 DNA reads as TGTGCCTGGAGTGGTCGTAGGTCCCAGTACTTC.

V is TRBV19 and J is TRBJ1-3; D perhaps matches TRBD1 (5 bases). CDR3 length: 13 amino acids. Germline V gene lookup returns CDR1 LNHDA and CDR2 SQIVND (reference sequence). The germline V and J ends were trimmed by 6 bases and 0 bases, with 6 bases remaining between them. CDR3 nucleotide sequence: TGTGCCAGTAGGGACAACTCTGGAAACACCATATATTTT. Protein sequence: CASRDNSGNTIYF. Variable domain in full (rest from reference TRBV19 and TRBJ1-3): DGGITQSPKYLFRKEGQNVTLSCEQNLNHDAMYWYRQDPGQGLRLIYYSQIVNDFQKGDIAEGYSVSREKKESFPLTVTSAQKNPTAFYLCASRDNSGNTIYFGEGSWLTVV.

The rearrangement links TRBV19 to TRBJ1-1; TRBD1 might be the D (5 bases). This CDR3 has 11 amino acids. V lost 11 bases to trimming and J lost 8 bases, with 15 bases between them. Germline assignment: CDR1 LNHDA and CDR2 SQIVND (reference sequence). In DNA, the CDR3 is TGTGCCTGTCTGAGGGGCGCCGAAGCTTTCTTT. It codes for CACLRGAEAFF.

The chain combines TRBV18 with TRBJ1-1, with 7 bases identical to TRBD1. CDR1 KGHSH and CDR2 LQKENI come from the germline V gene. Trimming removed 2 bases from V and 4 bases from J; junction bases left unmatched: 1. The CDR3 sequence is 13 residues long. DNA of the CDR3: TGTGCCAGCTCACCAAACAGGGGCACTGAAGCTTTCTTT. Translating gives CASSPNRGTEAFF.

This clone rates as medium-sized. CDR3 DNA: TGTGCCAGCAGTAGCGGGGATCACATGGATGAAAAGTACTTC. This sequence encodes CASSSGDHMDEKYF. The rearrangement links TRBV6-8 to TRBJ2-7, with TRBD2 matching 7 bases. This CDR3 is built from 14 residues. Unmatched junction bases numbered 15, after V lost 5 bases and J lost 11 bases. CDR1 is MNHGY, CDR2 SAAAGT, per germline.

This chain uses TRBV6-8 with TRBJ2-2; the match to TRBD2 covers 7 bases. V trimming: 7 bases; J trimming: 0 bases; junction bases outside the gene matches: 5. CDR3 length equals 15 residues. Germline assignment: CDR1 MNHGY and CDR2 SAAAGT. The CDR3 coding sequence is TGTGCCAGCAACCGAGGACTAGCGAACACCGGGGAGCTGTTTTTT. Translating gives CASNRGLANTGELFF.

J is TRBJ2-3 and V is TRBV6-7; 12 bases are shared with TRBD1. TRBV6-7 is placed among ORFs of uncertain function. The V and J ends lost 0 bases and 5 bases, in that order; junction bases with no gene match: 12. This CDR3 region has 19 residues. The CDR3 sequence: CASSYSREGTGGFRDTQYF. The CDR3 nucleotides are TGTGCCAGCAGTTACTCAAGAGAAGGGACAGGGGGCTTTAGAGATACGCAGTATTTT.

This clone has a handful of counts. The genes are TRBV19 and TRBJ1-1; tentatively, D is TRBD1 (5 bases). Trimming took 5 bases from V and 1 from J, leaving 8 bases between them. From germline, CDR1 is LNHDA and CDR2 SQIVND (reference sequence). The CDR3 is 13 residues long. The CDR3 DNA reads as TGTGCCAGTAGTGGGCAGGGGAACACTGAAGCTTTCTTT. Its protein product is CASSGQGNTEAFF.